These 3 T cell receptor beta chains originate from one sample sequenced in a study of T cell responses to AZD1222 COVID-19 vaccine. TCRdb's table, derived via immunoSEQ multiplex PCR, lists solely in-frame clones and lacks some. The sample lists approximately 84,000 clones, around four fifths occurring once. This sample comprised peripheral blood, obtained 28 days after the second AZD1222 dose. Receptors originate from an adult who received the AZD1222 COVID-19 vaccine.

This chain connects TRBV5-1 to TRBJ2-1, with D tentatively TRBD1 (6 bases). Trimming took off 5 bases at V and 8 bases at J, with 14 bases between the two ends. The V gene's germline CDR1 is SGHRS and CDR2 YFSETQ. The CDR3 contains 13 residues. The CDR3 DNA follows: TGCGCCAGCAGTCAGGGCAGGGGATATGAGCAGTTCTTC. This gives the protein CASSQGRGYEQFF.

CDR3 loop: CASSLGLTGERETQYF. The CDR3 DNA reads TGTGCCAGCAGCTTAGGTTTGACAGGGGAAAGGGAGACCCAGTACTTC. V and J are TRBV11-3 and TRBJ2-5; 8 nucleotides align to TRBD1. CDR1 and CDR2 from the germline V gene are SGHNT and YENEEA. After removal of 1 base from V and 5 bases from J, the junction contained 9 bases not matched to a gene. The CDR3 contains 16 residues. The entire variable domain, with the rest obtained from reference TRBV11-3 and TRBJ2-5, is as follows: EAGVVQSPRYKIIEKKQPVAFWCNPISGHNTLYWYLQNLGQGPELLIRYENEEAVDDSQLPKDRFSAERLKGVDSTLKIQPAELGDSAVYLCASSLGLTGERETQYFGPGTRLLVL.

This clone was detected once. This chain connects TRBV7-9 to TRBJ2-1; maybe TRBD1 (6 bases). Germline CDR1 SEHNR, CDR2 FQNEAQ (reference sequence). Trimming cost V 3 bases and J 5 bases, with 14 bases left between them. This CDR3 has 15 amino acids. In DNA form, the CDR3 reads TGTGCCAGCAGCTTCAGAGGGGGTAGTAACAATGAGCAGTTCTTC. This encodes CASSFRGGSNNEQFF.